These T cell receptor beta chains were read from a single sample in a study of CD8+CD57+ T cells in acquired aplastic anemia. A single record per CDR3 protein comes from TCRdb applying MiXCR to the reads. Among about 180,000 distinct CDR3 sequences, approximately 45% were seen once, and the ten largest hold 2.5% to 3.5%. Sample: sorted CD4+, CD8+, or CD8+CD57+ T cells (not recorded which) from PBMCs. These receptors were collected from a human donor in good health. Both conserved end residues are part of each CDR3. Each record gives: J gene, D gene, clone size, V gene, CDR3 protein, CDR3 DNA. The D gene is left open where the match is weak. The size field is filled for only some rows; it gives once, few, many or a size class.

TRBJ2-5 | - | many | TRBV9 | CASSASTGSQETQYF | TGTGCCAGCAGCGCCTCTACAGGGAGCCAAGAGACCCAGTACTTC
TRBJ2-1 | TRBD2 | - | TRBV19 | CTSSSGRGTSYNEQFF | TGTACCAGTTCTAGCGGGAGGGGGACCTCCTACAATGAGCAGTTCTTC
TRBJ2-2 | TRBD2 | - | TRBV6-2/TRBV6-3 | CASSSVAGVGTGELFF | TGTGCCAGCAGTTCGGTGGCGGGAGTGGGCACCGGGGAGCTGTTTTTT
TRBJ1-2 | - | - | TRBV7-9 | CASGRGGGGYTF | TGTGCCAGCGGCCGAGGTGGCGGGGGCTACACCTTC
TRBJ1-2 | TRBD1 | few | TRBV29-1 | CSVELRTGAGYGYTF | TGCAGCGTTGAATTGCGAACAGGGGCTGGGTATGGCTACACCTTC
TRBJ2-3 | TRBD2 | many | TRBV5-5 | CASIGLAATDTQYF | TGTGCCAGCATAGGACTAGCGGCCACAGATACGCAGTATTTT
TRBJ2-7 | - | - | TRBV5-1 | CASESSYEQYF | TGCGCCAGCGAGAGCTCCTACGAGCAGTACTTC
TRBJ2-7 | - | many | TRBV6-1 | CASSKDTYEQYF | TGTGCCAGCAGTAAAGACACCTACGAGCAGTACTTC
TRBJ1-2 | - | many | TRBV6-5 | CASSLQTGENYGYTF | TGTGCCAGCAGTTTACAGACAGGAGAGAACTATGGCTACACCTTC
TRBJ2-1 | - | - | TRBV25-1 | CASSVPNNEQFF | TGTGCCAGCAGTGTTCCGAACAATGAGCAGTTCTTC
TRBJ2-1 | - | - | TRBV4-2 | CASSPPRAGIYNEQFF | TGTGCCAGCAGCCCCCCTAGGGCTGGTATCTACAATGAGCAGTTCTTC
TRBJ1-6 | TRBD1 | few | TRBV30 | CAWSRRTGAYNSPLHF | TGTGCCTGGAGTCGCAGGACAGGGGCATATAATTCACCCCTCCACTTT
TRBJ2-1 | TRBD1 | - | TRBV2 | CASSDRSGGNNEQFF | TGTGCCAGCAGTGATAGGTCAGGGGGAAACAATGAGCAGTTCTTC
TRBJ1-1 | - | few | TRBV7-9 | CASSKYHTNTEAFF | TGTGCCAGCAGCAAATATCACACCAACACTGAAGCTTTCTTT
TRBJ1-2 | - | - | TRBV6-5 | CASSSSRGADYGYTF | TGTGCCAGCAGTTCGTCGAGGGGGGCTGACTATGGCTACACCTTC
TRBJ2-5 | - | - | TRBV10-2 | CASRRTHRETQYF | TGCGCCAGCAGGAGGACTCATCGAGAGACCCAGTACTTC
TRBJ2-1 | TRBD2 | - | TRBV20-1 | CSAFRSGAHNNEQFF | TGCAGTGCTTTTCGTAGCGGGGCACATAACAATGAGCAGTTCTTC
TRBJ2-3 | - | many | TRBV13 | CASSPAGRITDTQYF | TGTGCCAGCAGCCCAGCTGGCAGAATCACAGATACGCAGTATTTT
TRBJ2-5 | - | - | TRBV20-1 | CSAGGDSQETQYF | TGCAGTGCAGGCGGGGACAGCCAAGAGACCCAGTACTTC
TRBJ2-7 | TRBD1 | - | TRBV29-1 | CSVRRQGVHEQYF | TGCAGCGTTCGTCGACAGGGTGTCCACGAGCAGTACTTC
TRBJ1-5 | TRBD1 | many | TRBV12-3/TRBV12-4 | CASSLGRDRVPQHF | TGTGCCAGCAGTTTAGGCCGGGACAGGGTCCCCCAGCATTTT
TRBJ1-3 | - | - | TRBV4-1 | CASSQDSEGQGNTIYF | TGCGCCAGCAGCCAAGATTCAGAAGGACAAGGAAACACCATATATTTT
TRBJ2-7 | - | few | TRBV9 | CASSVASYEQYF | TGTGCCAGCAGCGTGGCCTCCTACGAGCAGTACTTC
TRBJ2-2 | - | - | TRBV6-1 | CASRAPGSDGELFF | TGTGCCAGCAGAGCCCCTGGTAGCGACGGGGAGCTGTTTTTT
TRBJ1-6 | TRBD1 | - | TRBV7-9 | CASSLDRGGSPLHF | TGTGCCAGCAGCTTAGACAGGGGGGGCTCACCCCTCCACTTT
TRBJ1-4 | - | - | TRBV18 | CASSLQTGPYEKLFF | TGTGCCAGCTCACTTCAGACGGGCCCTTACGAAAAACTGTTTTTT
TRBJ2-5 | TRBD1 | - | TRBV7-9 | CASSGYTGGETQYF | TGTGCCAGCAGCGGCTACACAGGGGGCGAGACCCAGTACTTC
TRBJ2-3 | - | many | TRBV6-1 | CASSPGTDTQYF | TGTGCCAGCAGTCCGGGAACAGATACGCAGTATTTT
TRBJ1-2 | - | - | TRBV27 | CASSPRDGYGYTF | TGTGCCAGCAGTCCCCGGGACGGTTATGGCTACACCTTC
TRBJ2-6 | - | once | TRBV12-3/TRBV12-4 | CASSLYGGAGANVLTF | TGTGCCAGCAGTTTATATGGGGGAGCTGGGGCCAACGTCCTGACTTTC
TRBJ2-7 | - | - | TRBV7-6 | CASSRGGQGEQYF | TGTGCCAGCAGCCGGGGTGGGCAGGGAGAGCAGTACTTC
TRBJ1-5 | - | many | TRBV5-1 | CASSLGGNSNQPQHF | TGCGCCAGCAGCTTGGGAGGGAATAGCAATCAGCCCCAGCATTTT
TRBJ2-7 | TRBD2 | - | TRBV20-1 | CSASTSADYEQYF | TGCAGTGCTTCAACTAGCGCCGACTACGAGCAGTACTTC
TRBJ2-7 | - | - | TRBV20-1 | CSAENSVTSYEQYF | TGCAGTGCAGAAAATAGCGTGACCTCCTACGAGCAGTACTTC
TRBJ1-1 | - | many | TRBV7-8 | CASSLRAGTSNTEAFF | TGTGCCAGCAGCTTGCGGGCCGGGACGTCGAACACTGAAGCTTTCTTT
TRBJ2-5 | TRBD1 | few | TRBV15 | CATSRETGVQPQYF | TGTGCCACCAGCAGAGAGACAGGGGTTCAGCCCCAGTACTTC
TRBJ2-3 | - | - | TRBV20-1 | CSASARITDTQYF | TGCAGTGCTAGTGCCCGAATTACAGATACGCAGTATTTT
TRBJ2-3 | TRBD2 | - | TRBV20-1 | CSARGRGGATDTQYF | TGCAGTGCTAGGGGTCGCGGGGGGGCCACAGATACGCAGTATTTT
TRBJ1-1 | TRBD1 | few | TRBV28 | CASGTTGQNTEAFF | TGTGCCAGCGGAACGACAGGGCAGAACACTGAAGCTTTCTTT
TRBJ2-3 | TRBD2 | - | TRBV10-3 | CASDPRGESTDTQYF | TGTGCCTCCGACCCCCGGGGGGAAAGCACAGATACGCAGTATTTT
TRBJ1-6 | - | - | TRBV30 | CAWSRRDRRVSYNSPLHF | TGTGCCTGGAGCCGCAGAGACAGGAGAGTGTCCTATAATTCACCCCTCCACTTT
TRBJ2-2 | - | many | TRBV7-9 | CASKNTGELFF | TGTGCCAGCAAGAACACCGGGGAGCTGTTTTTT
TRBJ2-3 | TRBD2 | many | TRBV27 | CASRLAGSSTDTQYF | TGTGCCAGCAGACTAGCGGGTTCTAGCACAGATACGCAGTATTTT
TRBJ1-1 | - | many | TRBV28 | CASSSAGWTEAFF | TGTGCCAGCAGCTCCGCAGGGTGGACTGAAGCTTTCTTT
TRBJ1-2 | TRBD1 | few | TRBV30 | CAWSGQGRGYTF | TGTGCCTGGAGTGGACAGGGCCGTGGCTACACCTTC
TRBJ2-6 | - | many | TRBV3-1 | CASSDLEAGANVLTF | TGTGCCAGCAGCGACCTTGAGGCTGGGGCCAACGTCCTGACTTTC
TRBJ1-4 | TRBD1 | - | TRBV9 | CASSVGDSRNEKLFF | TGTGCCAGCAGCGTAGGGGACAGCCGGAATGAAAAACTGTTTTTT
TRBJ2-7 | - | many | TRBV20-1 | CSARDVRGVYEQYF | TGCAGTGCTAGAGATGTGCGGGGTGTCTACGAGCAGTACTTC
TRBJ1-4 | - | many | TRBV9 | CASSVDNREGEKLFF | TGTGCCAGCAGCGTAGATAACAGGGAAGGAGAAAAACTGTTTTTT
TRBJ1-6 | - | - | TRBV19 | CASSTDRDGNSPLHF | TGTGCCAGTAGTACCGACCGGGACGGAAATTCACCCCTCCACTTT
TRBJ2-2 | TRBD1 | many | TRBV24-1 | CATSDPSPVGQREELFF | TGTGCCACCAGTGACCCCAGCCCCGTGGGACAGAGGGAGGAGCTGTTTTTT
TRBJ1-1 | - | few | TRBV28 | CASSFLVVGTEAFF | TGTGCCAGCAGTTTCCTGGTGGTCGGAACTGAAGCTTTCTTT
TRBJ2-3 | TRBD2 | few | TRBV24-1 | CATSGGGHTDTQYF | TGTGCCACCTCGGGGGGGGGGCACACAGATACGCAGTATTTT
TRBJ2-1 | - | many | TRBV9 | CASSVGGTYNEQFF | TGTGCCAGCAGCGTAGGCGGCACCTACAATGAGCAGTTCTTC